Below, 17 T cell receptor beta chains from the same sample are listed, as sequenced in a study of CD8 T cells in ankylosing spondylitis. Findings and limits, study-wide: Roughly eight highly homologous variants made up a TCR beta motif that seemed to typify ankylosing spondylitis blood.

Their antigens are not known. TCRdb re-derived calls from the 5' RACE reads in MiXCR, one entry per CDR3 protein. The table shows a few hundred thousand distinct CDR3 sequences, with 20% to 25% occurring only once. The sequencing input was blood, either unsorted or a sorted T cell fraction (not recorded which). These receptors all come from a male donor with ankylosing spondylitis.

This clonotype came up a few times. The gene calls are TRBV4-1 and TRBJ1-2; D is unresolved. Trimming left V 0 bases short and J 4 bases short, with 12 bases between. CDR3 length: 15 residues. CDR1 is MGHRA, CDR2 YSYEKL, per germline. The CDR3 here is CASSQDRGNVYGYTF. In DNA form, the CDR3 reads TGCGCCAGCAGCCAAGATCGGGGAAACGTCTATGGCTACACCTTC.

The rearrangement links TRBV11-3 to TRBJ2-3; tentatively, D is TRBD2 (5 bases). This CDR3 comprises 15 residues. The V end was cut by 2 bases, the J end by 8 bases, with 17 bases between. Germline V gene lookup returns CDR1 SGHNT and CDR2 YENEEA. CDR3 residues: CASSLQRGIAGTQYF. Written as DNA, the CDR3 is TGTGCCAGCAGCTTACAAAGAGGAATTGCGGGTACGCAGTATTTT.

This chain uses TRBV5-1 with TRBJ2-1; either TRBD1 or TRBD2 may fit D (5 bases each). Trimming took 0 bases from V and 6 from J, leaving 16 bases between them. The CDR3 extends over 16 amino acids. CDR1 and CDR2 from the germline V gene are SGHRS and YFSETQ. CDR3 nucleotides: TGCGCCAGCAGCTTGGACTCAGGGAGACAATCCAATGAGCAGTTCTTC. Translated: CASSLDSGRQSNEQFF.

This clonotype has only a few counts. The chain has TRBV24-1 and TRBJ1-2; the match to TRBD1 covers 7 bases. J lost 8 bases, V lost 3 bases, and 5 bases had no gene match. The CDR3 length is 13 residues. Germline V gene data show CDR1 as KGHDR and CDR2 as SFDVKD. The CDR3 region has the DNA TGTGCCACCAGTGATCGACAGGGCTTCGGCTACACCTTC. Amino acid sequence: CATSDRQGFGYTF.

V is TRBV11-3 and J is TRBJ2-1; tentatively, D is TRBD2 (5 bases). Germline lookup yields CDR1 SGHNT and CDR2 YENEEA. V was cut by 5 bases and J by 2 bases, with 13 bases left in between. The CDR3 contains 15 residues. The CDR3 region is CASSQAGGPYNEQFF. Written as DNA, the CDR3 is TGTGCCAGCAGCCAGGCGGGCGGCCCCTACAATGAGCAGTTCTTC.

The chain links TRBV19 to TRBJ1-5, with D unresolved. Germline lookup yields CDR1 LNHDA and CDR2 SQIVND (reference sequence). The CDR3 totals 16 residues. Deletions cut 5 bases from V and 1 base from J, with 15 bases between. This chain's CDR3 is CASSSQVLLSNQPQHF. The CDR3 bases are TGTGCCAGTAGTTCTCAGGTTCTGCTAAGCAATCAGCCCCAGCATTTT.

This clonotype was seen a few times. The rearrangement joins TRBV11-2 to TRBJ2-7; tentatively, D is TRBD1 (6 bases). Germline CDR1 reads SGHAT; CDR2 reads FQNNGV. This CDR3 has 14 residues. V was pared by 2 bases and J by 5 bases, with 13 bases between. The DNA for the CDR3 is TGTGCCAGCAGCTTAAACAGGGCAGTCAACGAGCAGTACTTC. Translated, it gives CASSLNRAVNEQYF.

This clonotype has just a few counts. The V call is TRBV29-1, the J call TRBJ2-3; D not certain. The V gene lost 7 bases and the J gene lost 6 bases, with 11 bases spanning the gap. The CDR3 extends over 11 amino acids. Germline lookup yields CDR1 SQVTM and CDR2 ANQGSEA. CDR3 in DNA: TGCAGCGGGAGCTTATCGGATACGCAGTATTTT. This sequence encodes CSGSLSDTQYF.

This clonotype was seen only a few times. The V and J genes are TRBV15 and TRBJ2-2; the D is unclear. The CDR3 loop spans 14 amino acids. V lost 0 bases, J lost 6 bases, and 8 bases lay in between. From germline, CDR1 is LNHNV and CDR2 YYDKDF (reference sequence). Here the CDR3 reads CATSRDLYPGELFF. CDR3 sequence (DNA): TGTGCCACCAGCAGAGATCTATATCCCGGGGAGCTGTTTTTT.

The gene calls are TRBV20-1 and TRBJ2-1, with 8 positions matching TRBD2. This CDR3 contains 13 residues. With 4 bases clipped from V and 8 bases from J, the junction kept 7 bases outside the gene matches. Germline V gene data show CDR1 as DFQATT and CDR2 as SNEGSKA (reference sequence). CDR3 nucleotides: TGCAGTGCTATTGCCAGCGGGAGTGATGAGCAGTTCTTC. As protein: CSAIASGSDEQFF.

J is TRBJ2-3 and V is TRBV20-1, with TRBD2 matching over 11 bases. Unmatched junction bases numbered 9, after V lost 2 bases and J lost 2 bases. CDR3 length: 17 amino acids. CDR1 and CDR2 from the germline V gene are DFQATT and SNEGSKA (reference sequence). CDR3 residues: CSARLAGTSGITDTQYF. CDR3 DNA sequence: TGCAGTGCTAGATTAGCCGGGACTAGCGGAATCACAGATACGCAGTATTTT.

This clonotype came up many times. The chain combines TRBV29-1 with TRBJ2-7, with 7 bases lining up with TRBD1. Germline values: CDR1 SQVTM, CDR2 ANQGSEA. Trimming cost V 6 bases and J 7 bases; bases outside gene matches: 9. This CDR3 contains 12 residues. CDR3 DNA: TGCAGCGTCCGCGACAGGGATGGGGAGCAGTACTTC. This encodes CSVRDRDGEQYF.

This chain's CDR3 is CASSLWGDYTEAFF. The CDR3 DNA is TGTGCCAGCAGTTTATGGGGAGACTATACTGAAGCTTTCTTT. The V and J genes are TRBV27 and TRBJ1-1; D unclear. V was cut by 1 base and J by 5 bases, with 11 bases left in between. CDR3 length: 14 amino acids. Germline V gene lookup returns CDR1 MNHEY and CDR2 SMNVEV (reference sequence).

In this sample, this clonotype turned up many times. An end of the junction does not agree with germline; a read error may underlie this. The chain couples TRBV5-1 to TRBJ2-3, with D possibly TRBD2 on 5 matching bases. Germline CDR1 is SGHRS and CDR2 is YFSETQ. The CDR3 runs 15 residues. The CDR3 DNA reads TGTGCCAGCAGCTTAGATGGCGGGAGCACAGATACGCAGTATTTT. Translated, it gives CASSLDGGSTDTQYF.

The chain carries TRBV5-1 and TRBJ2-1, with D maybe TRBD1 (6 bases). Germline V gene sequence: CDR1 SGHRS, CDR2 YFSETQ. The CDR3 length is 15 residues. Trimming removed 0 bases from V and 2 bases from J, with 9 bases in between. CDR3 loop: CASSLDRAAYNEQFF. The CDR3 DNA follows: TGCGCCAGCAGCTTGGACAGGGCGGCCTACAATGAGCAGTTCTTC.

This clonotype was found a few times. The rearrangement links TRBV29-1 to TRBJ1-1; no firm D call. This CDR3 region has 13 residues. The V gene lost 4 bases and the J gene lost 1 base, with 10 bases spanning the gap. Germline assignment: CDR1 SQVTM and CDR2 ANQGSEA. The CDR3 DNA is TGCAGCGTTGTGGTCCAGCCGAACACTGAAGCTTTCTTT. Its protein is CSVVVQPNTEAFF.

The rearrangement links TRBV18 to TRBJ2-7; D gene uncertain. V gave up 3 bases and J gave up 5 bases, with 14 bases separating them. The length of the CDR3 is 14 residues. Germline assignment: CDR1 KGHSH and CDR2 LQKENI. The CDR3 DNA follows: TGTGCCAGCTCACCTACCTTCTTCAGTGACGAGCAGTACTTC. The encoded protein is CASSPTFFSDEQYF.